The 32 T cell receptor beta chains presented below share a single source sample, sequenced in a study of cytomegalovirus exposure and HLA in healthy donors. Primers: 60 Vbeta forward and 13 Jbeta reverse. Method: immunoSEQ multiplex PCR; TCRdb's copy keeps in-frame clones and lacks some. Among approximately 150,000 clones listed, 80% were seen once. Source material: PBMCs. The receptor set was obtained from a woman aged 40 to 50 in good health and CMV-seronegative.

This chain connects TRBV7-2 to TRBJ2-5; D not certain. Germline V CDR1 and CDR2: SGHTA, FQGNSA. The V end was cut by 1 base, the J end by 4 bases, with 7 bases between. CDR3 length equals 13 residues. The CDR3 reads CASSLVWAETQYF. In DNA, the CDR3 is TGTGCCAGCAGCTTAGTTTGGGCAGAGACCCAGTACTTC.

The chain combines TRBV5-1 with TRBJ1-2; TRBD1 aligns across 7 bases. Trimming took 1 base from V and 7 from J; bases not matched to a gene: 7. Germline values: CDR1 SGHRS, CDR2 YFSETQ. The CDR3 consists of 14 residues. The CDR3 DNA reads as TGCGCCAGCAGCTTGACTTCGGGACAGTCTGGCTACACCTTC. It specifies CASSLTSGQSGYTF.

The chain carries TRBV21-1 and TRBJ1-4; the D call of TRBD1 is as the table states it, not checked on the DNA. TRBV21-1 is a pseudogene locus. This CDR3 contains 13 residues. CDR3 in amino acids: CASRQDMNEKLFF. The CDR3 DNA is TGTGCCAGCCGACAGGACATGAATGAAAAACTGTTTTTT.

The chain is built from TRBV11-1 and TRBJ2-1, with D tentatively TRBD1 (6 bases). The germline V gene has CDR1 SGHAT and CDR2 FQDESV (reference sequence). V was clipped by 5 bases and J by 4 bases, with 12 bases between them. There are 14 residues in the CDR3. CDR3 loop: CASSPRQEYNEQFF. As DNA, the CDR3 is TGTGCCAGCAGCCCAAGACAGGAGTACAATGAGCAGTTCTTC.

The gene calls are TRBV6-1 and TRBJ2-2; 10 nucleotides line up with TRBD2. The CDR3 covers 16 residues. The germline V gene has CDR1 MNHNS and CDR2 SASEGT. Trimming took 4 bases from V and 6 from J; bases not matched to a gene: 8. The CDR3 nucleotides are TGTGCCAGCAGTGTCCGAGGGAGCGGGGGGGCCGGGGAGCTGTTTTTT. Its translation: CASSVRGSGGAGELFF.

The table lists this clone with a count of one. V usage is TRBV30 and J usage is TRBJ2-7; TRBD1 might be the D (7 bases). The germline V gene has CDR1 GTSNPN and CDR2 SVGIG (reference sequence). The CDR3 has 14 amino acids. V lost 7 bases and J lost 3, with 19 bases in between. The CDR3 reads CAYQGGQRYYEQYF. The CDR3 region has the DNA TGTGCCTATCAGGGGGGACAGCGATACTACGAGCAGTACTTC. Complete variable domain (other parts from reference TRBV30 and TRBJ2-7): SQTIHQWPATLVQPVGSPLSLECTVEGTSNPNLYWYRQAAGRGLQLLFYSVGIGQISSEVPQNLSASRPQDRQFILSSKKLLLSDSGFYLCAYQGGQRYYEQYFGPGTRLTVT.

This clone was seen a single time. V gene TRBV7-2 combines with J gene TRBJ2-1, with D maybe TRBD2 (5 bases). Per germline, CDR1 SGHTA and CDR2 FQGNSA. The CDR3 is 18 residues long. Trimming left V 7 bases short and J 0 bases short, with 22 bases between. CDR3 in amino acids: CASTPTAGLPSSYNEQFF. The CDR3 DNA sequence: TGTGCCAGCACCCCGACGGCTGGACTTCCGAGCTCCTACAATGAGCAGTTCTTC.

The CDR3 reads CASRAASTDTQYF. The CDR3 bases are TGTGCCAGTAGAGCGGCTAGCACAGATACGCAGTATTTT. The chain links TRBV19 to TRBJ2-3; the D gene is possibly TRBD2 (5 bases). The CDR3 is 13 residues long. Per the germline V gene, CDR1 is LNHDA and CDR2 is SQIVND (reference sequence). Deletions cut 6 bases from V and 0 bases from J, with 7 bases between.

The V call is TRBV9, the J call TRBJ2-1, with 7 bases aligning to TRBD2. Germline trimming cut 0 bases from V and 6 bases from J; bases unmatched to any gene: 6. The CDR3 extends over 15 amino acids. The germline V gene encodes CDR1 SGDLS and CDR2 YYNGEE. CDR3 nucleotide sequence: TGTGCCAGCAGCGTAGGCGGGAGAGTCTTCAATGAGCAGTTCTTC. This translates into CASSVGGRVFNEQFF.

This chain's CDR3 is CASTSSEETQYF. The DNA for the CDR3 is TGTGCCAGCACCTCTTCGGAAGAGACCCAGTACTTC. The chain links TRBV7-9 to TRBJ2-5; D is unresolved. Germline assignment: CDR1 SEHNR and CDR2 FQNEAQ (reference sequence). The V end lost 7 bases, the J end lost 3 bases, and 9 bases lay between the germline ends. This CDR3 has 12 residues.

CDR3 coding DNA: TGTGCCTGGAGCCGGACAGGGGAGGACGAGCAGTACTTC. Translating it yields CAWSRTGEDEQYF. V and J are TRBV30 and TRBJ2-5; 9 bases are a match to TRBD1. The DNA end is more similar to TRBJ2-7, so the J call may be wrong. CDR1 is GTSNPN, CDR2 SVGIG, per germline (reference sequence). The CDR3 is 13 amino acids.

The rearrangement links TRBV7-3 to TRBJ1-1; the D gene is possibly TRBD1 (5 bases). The CDR3 covers 15 residues. Per the germline V gene, CDR1 is SGHTA and CDR2 is FQGTGA. V was trimmed by 4 bases and J by 4 bases, leaving 16 bases between them. The CDR3, as DNA: TGTGCCAGCAGCTCCGGGGGTGGAAGGGGCACTGAAGCTTTCTTT. Amino acids: CASSSGGGRGTEAFF.

This chain links TRBV5-1 with TRBJ2-3; 10 nucleotides agree with TRBD2. This CDR3 has 18 amino acids. Germline CDR1 and CDR2: SGHRS and YFSETQ. J was trimmed by 5 bases and V by 0 bases; bases with no gene match: 12. The CDR3 coding sequence is TGCGCCAGCAGCTTGGGTATAGCGGGGGGATCCGTTGGAGATACGCAGTATTTT. Protein product: CASSLGIAGGSVGDTQYF.

The V gene is TRBV19, the J gene TRBJ2-2; D is possibly TRBD2 (5 bases). The CDR3 spans 15 residues. The germline V and J ends were trimmed by 5 bases and 2 bases, with 12 bases remaining between them. Germline CDR1 LNHDA, CDR2 SQIVND (reference sequence). CDR3 in DNA: TGTGCCAGTAGTGCCGGACCGGGAAACACCGGGGAGCTGTTTTTT. Protein product: CASSAGPGNTGELFF. The variable domain in full, completed from reference TRBV19 and TRBJ2-2, reads DGGITQSPKYLFRKEGQNVTLSCEQNLNHDAMYWYRQDPGQGLRLIYYSQIVNDFQKGDIAEGYSVSREKKESFPLTVTSAQKNPTAFYLCASSAGPGNTGELFFGEGSRLTVL.

The V gene is TRBV14, the J gene TRBJ2-7; unclear D gene. This CDR3 is 15 amino acids long. Trimming took off 1 base at V and 3 bases at J, with 13 bases between the two ends. CDR1 SGHDN and CDR2 FVKESK come from the germline V gene. DNA for the CDR3: TGTGCCAGCAGCCAAGGACACCTTCCACTCTACGAGCAGTACTTC. This codes for CASSQGHLPLYEQYF.

The chain uses TRBV4-3 and TRBJ2-7, with TRBD2 matching 7 bases. The J segment lost 6 bases and the V segment lost 3 bases, leaving 20 bases of the junction unmatched. The germline V gene has CDR1 LGHNA and CDR2 YSLEER. This CDR3 spans 18 amino acids. The DNA of the CDR3 is TGCGCCAGCAGCCAGTCCGCGGGGTGGGGCGGGGGTGGTTTCGAGCAGTACTTC. Amino acids: CASSQSAGWGGGGFEQYF.

The V and J genes are TRBV7-2 and TRBJ2-6, with 11 bases identical to TRBD2. The trim removed 2 bases at V and 0 bases at J, leaving 6 bases unmatched. Germline loops: CDR1 SGHTA, CDR2 FQGNSA. The CDR3 is 19 amino acids. This CDR3 reads CASSLYLAGGLSGANVLTF. Here the CDR3 DNA reads TGTGCCAGCAGCTTATATCTAGCGGGAGGCCTCTCTGGGGCCAACGTCCTGACTTTC.

The chain links TRBV5-1 to TRBJ1-5, with D possibly matching TRBD1 (6 bases). The V and J ends lost 0 bases and 4 bases respectively, with 8 bases between them. CDR1 SGHRS and CDR2 YFSETQ come from the germline V gene. The CDR3 is 14 residues long. The CDR3 DNA reads as TGCGCCAGCAGCTTGGGACAGGCGAATCAGCCCCAGCATTTT. Residues: CASSLGQANQPQHF.

The DNA of the CDR3 is TGTGCCAGCAGCTCCTCTAGCTCTGCTGGATATAATGAGCAGTTCTTC. Translated: CASSSSSSAGYNEQFF. V gene TRBV7-2 combines with J gene TRBJ2-1; D perhaps matches TRBD2 (5 bases). Trimming took off 4 bases at V and 7 bases at J, with 20 bases between the two ends. CDR1 and CDR2 from the germline V gene are SGHTA and FQGNSA. The CDR3 runs to 16 residues.

The CDR3 nucleotides are TGCGCCAGCAGCTCGGGACAACCTAATCAGCCCCAGCATTTT. Translation gives CASSSGQPNQPQHF. The chain carries TRBV5-1 and TRBJ1-5, with D possibly being TRBD1 (6 bases). The CDR3 extends over 14 amino acids. Germline V CDR1 and CDR2: SGHRS, YFSETQ. V gave up 3 bases and J gave up 4 bases, with 11 bases separating them.

The chain combines TRBV10-3 with TRBJ2-2, with a tentative D call TRBD1 (5 bases). Trimming took 6 bases from V and 1 from J, leaving 9 bases between them. In germline, CDR1 is ENHRY, CDR2 SYGVKD. This CDR3 comprises 14 residues. The CDR3 DNA sequence: TGTGCCATCAGCCAGCAGGGGAACACCGGGGAGCTGTTTTTT. It specifies CAISQQGNTGELFF.

The chain links TRBV29-1 to TRBJ2-2; D unclear. The ends were cut back, 4 bases at V and 8 bases at J, with 17 bases in the middle. This CDR3 contains 14 residues. Germline V gene sequence: CDR1 SQVTM, CDR2 ANQGSEA. The CDR3 DNA reads TGCAGCGTTGCTTTGACTGCCGTAGGTGGGGAGCTGTTTTTT. This encodes CSVALTAVGGELFF.

This chain uses TRBV12-5 with TRBJ2-6; D unclear. The V and J ends lost 4 bases and 1 base respectively, with 11 bases between them. CDR3 length: 16 amino acids. Germline V gene lookup returns CDR1 LGHNT and CDR2 FRNRAP. CDR3 sequence: CASGWRANSGANVLTF. As DNA, the CDR3 is TGTGCTAGTGGTTGGAGAGCTAATTCTGGGGCCAACGTCCTGACTTTC.

The V and J genes are TRBV9 and TRBJ1-4; unclear D gene. V was pared by 0 bases and J by 0 bases, with 6 bases between. Germline loops: CDR1 SGDLS, CDR2 YYNGEE. The CDR3 is 15 amino acids. CDR3 in DNA: TGTGCCAGCAGCGTAGCTGGAGCAACTAATGAAAAACTGTTTTTT. Amino acids: CASSVAGATNEKLFF.

The chain combines TRBV9 with TRBJ1-3; 7 bases match TRBD1. The CDR3 length is 14 residues. Germline V lookup: CDR1 SGDLS, CDR2 YYNGEE. The V segment lost 4 bases and the J segment 9 bases; nucleotides outside the gene matches: 10. The CDR3 DNA follows: TGTGCCAGCAGCCCCCGTTACAGGGGAGGCACCATATATTTT. It specifies CASSPRYRGGTIYF.

The chain uses TRBV28 and TRBJ1-3, with 8 bases identical to TRBD1. Germline V gene data show CDR1 as MDHEN and CDR2 as SYDVKM. The CDR3 sequence is 15 residues long. Germline trimming cut 6 bases from V and 7 bases from J; bases unmatched to any gene: 11. Here the CDR3 reads CASRLPGQAGNTIYF. CDR3 sequence (DNA): TGTGCCAGCAGACTCCCGGGACAGGCGGGTAACACCATATATTTT. The whole variable domain, remainder taken from reference TRBV28 and TRBJ1-3, is DVKVTQSSRYLVKRTGEKVFLECVQDMDHENMFWYRQDPGLGLRLIYFSYDVKMKEKGDIPEGYSVSREKKERFSLILESASTNQTSMYLCASRLPGQAGNTIYFGEGSWLTVV.

The V call is TRBV9, the J call TRBJ1-2; 11 nucleotides line up with TRBD1. Losses at the gene ends were 4 bases for V and 5 bases for J; bases not matched to a gene: 10. Germline V gene lookup returns CDR1 SGDLS and CDR2 YYNGEE. The CDR3 length is 16 residues. The CDR3 loop is CASSPRTGGAGYGYTF. In nucleotides, the CDR3 is TGTGCCAGCAGCCCGCGGACAGGGGGCGCAGGTTATGGCTACACCTTC.

V usage is TRBV12-5 and J usage is TRBJ1-3, with 9 bases fitting TRBD1. The V and J ends lost 1 base and 1 base, in that order; junction bases with no gene match: 5. The CDR3 extends over 17 amino acids. CDR1 is LGHNT, CDR2 FRNRAP, per germline. DNA for the CDR3: TGTGCTAGTGGTTTGGACAAGGGGACAGGGTCTGGAAACACCATATATTTT. It yields the protein CASGLDKGTGSGNTIYF.

This chain joins TRBV11-3 and TRBJ2-3, with 8 bases lining up with TRBD2. Trimming took 1 base from V and 2 from J; bases not matched to a gene: 5. The CDR3 has 16 residues. Germline V lookup: CDR1 SGHNT, CDR2 YENEEA. CDR3 bases: TGTGCCAGCAGCTTAGTAGCGGGACTAGACACAGATACGCAGTATTTT. Translating it yields CASSLVAGLDTDTQYF.

The chain has TRBV14 and TRBJ1-2, with TRBD1 matching 10 bases. Trimming at V came to 0 bases and at J to 8 bases, leaving 9 bases not matched to a gene. From germline, CDR1 is SGHDN and CDR2 FVKESK. CDR3 length: 16 amino acids. This CDR3 is CASSQEVDGTGEGYTF. CDR3 nucleotide sequence: TGTGCCAGCAGCCAAGAGGTCGATGGGACAGGGGAGGGCTACACCTTC.

The CDR3 region has the DNA TGTGCCAGCAGCCTGGCGACAGGGGGCGTGGAGACCCAGTACTTC. It specifies CASSLATGGVETQYF. This chain uses TRBV5-5 with TRBJ2-5, with TRBD1 matching over 10 bases. V dropped 4 bases and J dropped 5; count of bases not matched to a gene: 8. The CDR3 covers 15 residues. Per germline, CDR1 SGHKS and CDR2 YYEKEE (reference sequence).

The gene calls are TRBV7-9 and TRBJ2-1, with D maybe TRBD2 (5 bases). This CDR3 has 15 amino acids. The ends were cut back, 3 bases at V and 2 bases at J, with 11 bases in the middle. Germline V lookup: CDR1 SEHNR, CDR2 FQNEAQ (reference sequence). This CDR3 reads CASSFKATTYNEQFF. The CDR3 coding sequence is TGTGCCAGCAGCTTTAAAGCGACTACCTACAATGAGCAGTTCTTC.